The present T cell receptor beta chain was sequenced within a study of blood T cell repertoires in COVID-19. Across the whole study: T cells, B-cell-depleted T cells, or PBMCs provided the cDNA or gDNA that served as material.

Cohort assignment relied on participant-reported clinical history. Per the study methods: Researchers report that nucleated cell counts were estimated from reference gene primer amplification. Generated by immunoSEQ multiplex PCR, the TCRdb table keeps only in-frame clones and is missing some. The V and J calls and the clone size are those of that table, but D and trimming were determined from the DNA. The sample holds 250,000 or so clones, approximately 90% seen once. V lost 3 bases and J lost 0; bases outside the gene matches: 2. CDR1 and CDR2 (germline): SGHRS, YFSETQ. CDR3 length: 15 amino acids. The sequence derives from a middle-aged man who had been exposed to COVID-19. The rearrangement links TRBV5-1 to TRBJ1-4, with 7 bases lining up with TRBD1. Sequencing was performed on PBMCs or T cells enriched from blood (not recorded which). CDR3 sequence reads: CASSYDRATNEKLFF. The CDR3 region has the DNA TGCGCCAGCAGCTACGACAGGGCAACTAATGAAAAACTGTTTTTT.